The 6 T cell receptor beta chains below come from one sample, sequenced in a study of blood T cell repertoires in COVID-19. Method: immunoSEQ multiplex PCR; TCRdb's copy keeps in-frame clones and lacks some. The data show some 140,000 clones, 79% seen once. The source material was peripheral blood. These receptors were collected from a man between 60 and 70 years old with acute or convalescent COVID-19.

This clone was seen only a few times. This chain connects TRBV27 to TRBJ1-5, with D unclear. V dropped 10 bases and J dropped 3 bases, with 16 bases sitting between them. The CDR3 spans 14 residues. Per the germline V gene, CDR1 is MNHEY and CDR2 is SMNVEV (reference sequence). CDR3 bases: TGTGCCACCATGTCTGCACGGGACAATCAGCCCCAGCATTTT. Translation gives CATMSARDNQPQHF.

Turning to this clone: The identical CDR3 is also encoded by other nucleotide sequences in the sample. The chain links TRBV19 to TRBJ1-5, with a tentative D call TRBD1 (5 bases). The CDR3 contains 15 residues. Germline loops: CDR1 LNHDA, CDR2 SQIVND (reference sequence). V lost 3 bases and J 2 bases, leaving 11 bases between the germline ends. CDR3 amino acids: CASSIGLGGNQPQHF. DNA of the CDR3: TGTGCCAGTAGTATTGGCTTAGGGGGCAATCAGCCCCAGCATTTT.

The chain couples TRBV9 to TRBJ2-3, with D possibly TRBD2 on 6 matching bases. The CDR3 is 16 amino acids. CDR1 is SGDLS, CDR2 YYNGEE, per germline. V was pared by 4 bases and J by 2 bases, with 17 bases between. Written as DNA, the CDR3 is TGTGCCAGCAGCCCCTCCCCCGGAGGGTCCACAGATACGCAGTATTTT. Amino acid sequence: CASSPSPGGSTDTQYF.

The rearrangement joins TRBV19 to TRBJ1-4; perhaps TRBD1 as D (5 bases). The V gene lost 7 bases and the J gene lost 8 bases, with 17 bases spanning the gap. The germline CDR1 and CDR2 sequences are LNHDA and SQIVND (reference sequence). CDR3 length: 14 amino acids. CDR3 loop: CASNDGAGPEKLFF. The CDR3 DNA sequence: TGTGCCAGTAATGATGGCGCAGGGCCGGAAAAACTGTTTTTT.

This clone was observed once. The chain links TRBV18 to TRBJ2-7; 9 nucleotides agree with TRBD2. Per the germline V gene, CDR1 is KGHSH and CDR2 is LQKENI. The CDR3 has 14 amino acids. The trim removed 6 bases at V and 9 bases at J, leaving 12 bases unmatched. This CDR3 is CASSETSGQYPQYF. For the CDR3, the DNA is TGTGCCAGCTCCGAGACTAGCGGTCAGTACCCGCAGTACTTC.

The genes are TRBV3-1 (or the pseudogene TRBV3-2) and TRBJ2-2; no firm D call. V lost 1 base to trimming and J lost 9 bases, with 6 bases between them. The germline V gene has CDR1 LGHDT and CDR2 YNNKEL (reference sequence). The CDR3 extends over 12 amino acids. This CDR3 reads CASSQVQRELFF. The DNA of the CDR3 is TGTGCCAGCAGCCAAGTTCAGAGGGAGCTGTTTTTT.